Each of the 10 T cell receptor beta chains below was sequenced from the same sample in a study of shared clonotypes between healthy human individuals. Terminally differentiated effector memory CD45RA+ cells were excluded by CCR7 positive selection of CD45RO-negative cells. The protocol was immunoSEQ multiplex PCR, while the TCRdb copy is restricted to in-frame clones and leaves out a portion. The sample consists of about 2.1 million clones, about 92% of them appearing once. The sequenced sample was naive CD8+ T cells from PBMCs. These receptors were taken from a man aged 18-30 years in good health. Some clones in this sample may be carry-over from other donors' samples.

The V gene is TRBV5-6, the J gene TRBJ1-3; TRBD1 matches at 7 bases. CDR1 and CDR2 from the germline V gene are SGHDT and YYEEEE. CDR3 size: 11 residues. V was clipped by 4 bases and J by 8 bases; unmatched bases: 0. DNA for the CDR3: TGTGCCAGCAGCCAGGGGGACACCATATATTTT. Translation gives CASSQGDTIYF.

In its sample, this clone was seen once. The junction does not match germline at one end; this may be a read error. The V and J genes are TRBV4-3 and TRBJ2-7; D possibly corresponds to TRBD1 (7 bases). The CDR3 is 15 amino acids. The germline gives CDR1 LGHNA, CDR2 YSLEER. The CDR3 DNA sequence: TGCGCCAGCAGCCAAGCAGGGGGGAGCTCCCACGAGCAGTACTTC. Its protein product is CASSQAGGSSHEQYF.

The rearrangement uses TRBV28 and TRBJ2-7; the D gene is possibly TRBD2 (6 bases). Germline V gives CDR1 MDHEN, CDR2 SYDVKM. Trimming left V 5 bases short and J 0 bases short, with 11 bases between. This CDR3 has 14 amino acids. The CDR3 loop reads CASSPPTSSYEQYF. CDR3 nucleotides: TGTGCCAGCAGTCCCCCGACTAGCTCCTACGAGCAGTACTTC.

The chain joins TRBV6-1 to TRBJ2-7; 8 bases are shared with TRBD1. V was clipped by 3 bases and J by 2 bases; unmatched bases: 6. Per the germline V gene, CDR1 is MNHNS and CDR2 is SASEGT. The CDR3 covers 15 residues. CDR3 loop: CASSDGQGAPYEQYF. DNA for the CDR3: TGTGCCAGCAGTGATGGTCAGGGGGCCCCCTACGAGCAGTACTTC.

The gene calls are TRBV10-3 and TRBJ2-1, with D perhaps assigned TRBD1 or TRBD2 (5 bases each). CDR1 and CDR2 (germline): ENHRY, SYGVKD. Deletions cut 2 bases from V and 8 bases from J, with 10 bases between. The CDR3 extends over 13 amino acids. CDR3 sequence: CAISEPGTDEQFF. CDR3 bases: TGTGCCATCAGTGAGCCGGGGACGGATGAGCAGTTCTTC.

The CDR3 loop reads CASSIDWARSYNEQFF. The CDR3 region has the DNA TGTGCCAGTAGTATAGATTGGGCGCGCTCCTACAATGAGCAGTTCTTC. This chain connects TRBV19 to TRBJ2-1; D uncertain. The CDR3 covers 16 residues. Germline-derived CDR1 and CDR2 are LNHDA and SQIVND (reference sequence). Between the trimmed V and J ends, which lost 0 bases and 0 bases, there was a span of 9 bases.

This sequence joins TRBV19 and TRBJ2-5; D remains ambiguous. The CDR3 consists of 14 residues. V was clipped by 2 bases and J by 5 bases, with 12 bases between them. The V gene's germline CDR1 is LNHDA and CDR2 SQIVND (reference sequence). In DNA form, the CDR3 reads TGTGCCAGTAGTATATCCCGGAACAAGGAGACCCAGTACTTC. Protein: CASSISRNKETQYF.

The V and J genes are TRBV27 and TRBJ2-5, with a weak D call TRBD1 (6 bases). The CDR3 is 14 residues long. The germline V gene encodes CDR1 MNHEY and CDR2 SMNVEV (reference sequence). V was shortened by 1 base and J by 3 bases, with 9 bases between the two germline ends. The CDR3 DNA sequence: TGTGCCAGCAGTTTATTGGACAGTAAAGAGACCCAGTACTTC. Protein product: CASSLLDSKETQYF.

The chain has TRBV29-1 and TRBJ2-2; D tentatively reads TRBD1 or TRBD2 (5 bases each). Germline CDR1 SQVTM, CDR2 ANQGSEA. The CDR3 is 15 residues long. V lost 7 bases, J lost 2 bases, and 17 bases lay in between. The CDR3 region has the DNA TGCAGCGCTGAGGGGCAGGGTCTTAACACCGGGGAGCTGTTTTTT. It specifies CSAEGQGLNTGELFF.

This chain connects TRBV10-3 to TRBJ1-2; D might be TRBD1 (5 bases). Germline CDR1 ENHRY, CDR2 SYGVKD. There are 15 residues in the CDR3. Trimming pared 4 bases from V and 10 bases from J, leaving 22 bases between. The DNA of the CDR3 is TGTGCCATCAGTGGGGATTATGGGACCCCCGAAGCCTACACCTTC. This codes for CAISGDYGTPEAYTF.